This T cell receptor beta chain was found in a study of T cell changes during pregnancy in multiple sclerosis. Sequencing was performed with immunoSEQ multiplex PCR; in TCRdb, only in-frame clones are kept and a portion is missing. Here the sample spans approximately 30,000 clones, 87% being singletons. The sequences come from CD8+ T cells from peripheral blood mononuclear cells, collected before pregnancy. The clonotype comes from a female donor with multiple sclerosis, enrolled in a pregnancy study.

In nucleotides, the CDR3 is TGTGCCAGCAGATCGGGACAGTCCACAGATACGCAGTATTTT. It translates to CASRSGQSTDTQYF. The chain joins TRBV13 to TRBJ2-3; 7 positions agree with TRBD1. CDR3 length: 14 residues. Unmatched junction bases numbered 5, after V lost 6 bases and J lost 2 bases. Per germline, CDR1 PRHDT and CDR2 FYEKMQ (reference sequence).